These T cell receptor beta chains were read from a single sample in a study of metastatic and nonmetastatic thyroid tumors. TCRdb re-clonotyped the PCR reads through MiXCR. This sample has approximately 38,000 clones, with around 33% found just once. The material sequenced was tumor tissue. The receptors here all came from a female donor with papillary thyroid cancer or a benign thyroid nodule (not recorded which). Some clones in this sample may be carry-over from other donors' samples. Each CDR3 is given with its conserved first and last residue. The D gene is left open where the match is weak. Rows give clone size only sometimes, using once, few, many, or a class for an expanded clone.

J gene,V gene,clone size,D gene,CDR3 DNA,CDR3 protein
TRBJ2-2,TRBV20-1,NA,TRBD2,TGCAGTGCCATCCCGGACGGGAGGCTGTCCACCGGGGAGCTGTTTTTT,CSAIPDGRLSTGELFF
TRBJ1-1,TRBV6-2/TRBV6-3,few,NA,TGTGCCAGCAGCCGGGGGGCCTCGAGTGAAGCTTTCTTT,CASSRGASSEAFF
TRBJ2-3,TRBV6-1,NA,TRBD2,TGTGCCAGCAGTGAAGCTAGCGGGAGCACAGATACGCAGTATTTT,CASSEASGSTDTQYF
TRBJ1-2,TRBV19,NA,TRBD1,TGTGCCAGTAGTACTGGGACAGGGGGCAACTATGGCTACACCTTC,CASSTGTGGNYGYTF
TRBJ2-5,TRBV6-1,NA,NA,TGTGCCAGCAGGGGGATAGGCGCGACCCAGTACTTC,CASRGIGATQYF
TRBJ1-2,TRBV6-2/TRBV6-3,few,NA,TGTGCCAGCAGTTACGCTTGGCTAAACTATGGCTACACCTTC,CASSYAWLNYGYTF
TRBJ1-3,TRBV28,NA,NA,TGTGCCAGCAGTCGTGGGTTCACCATATATTTT,CASSRGFTIYF
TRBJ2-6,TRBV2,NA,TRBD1,TGTGCCAGCAGGGGACAGGGATTAGCCGGGGCCAACGTCCTGACTTTC,CASRGQGLAGANVLTF
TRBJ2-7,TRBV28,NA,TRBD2,TGTGCCAGCTCCGCTAGCGGGAGAGAGCAGTACTTC,CASSASGREQYF
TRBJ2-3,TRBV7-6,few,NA,TGTGCCAGCAGCTTAGGCGCGGGTGACACAGATACGCAGTATTTT,CASSLGAGDTDTQYF
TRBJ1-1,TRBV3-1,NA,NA,TGTGCCAGCAGCCAAGACCGGGGGAACACTGAAGCTTTCTTT,CASSQDRGNTEAFF
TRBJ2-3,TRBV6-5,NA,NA,TGTGCCAGCAGTTACTCGCAGACTGTCACTAGCACAGATACGCAGTATTTT,CASSYSQTVTSTDTQYF
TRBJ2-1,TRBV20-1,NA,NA,TGCAGTGCTATCTCGGACAATGAGCAGTTCTTC,CSAISDNEQFF